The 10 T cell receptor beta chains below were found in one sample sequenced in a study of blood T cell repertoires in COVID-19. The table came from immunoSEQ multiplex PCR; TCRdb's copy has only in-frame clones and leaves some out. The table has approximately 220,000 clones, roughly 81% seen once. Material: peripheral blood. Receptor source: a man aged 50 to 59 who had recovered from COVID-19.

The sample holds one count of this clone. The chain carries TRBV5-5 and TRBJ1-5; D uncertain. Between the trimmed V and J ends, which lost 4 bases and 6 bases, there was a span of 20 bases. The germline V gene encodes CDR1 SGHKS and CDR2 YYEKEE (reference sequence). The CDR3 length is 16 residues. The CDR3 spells CASSPTVTGFGQPQHF. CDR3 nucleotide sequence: TGTGCCAGCAGCCCGACCGTTACGGGGTTTGGTCAGCCCCAGCATTTT.

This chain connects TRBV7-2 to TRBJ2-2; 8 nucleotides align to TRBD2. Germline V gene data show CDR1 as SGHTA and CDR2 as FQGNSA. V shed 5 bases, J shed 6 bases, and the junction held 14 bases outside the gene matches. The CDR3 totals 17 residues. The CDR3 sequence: CASSDGPPGLGAGELFF. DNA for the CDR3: TGTGCCAGCAGCGATGGACCCCCGGGACTAGGGGCCGGGGAGCTGTTTTTT. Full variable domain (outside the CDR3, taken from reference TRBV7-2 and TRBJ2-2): GAGVSQSPSNKVTEKGKDVELRCDPISGHTALYWYRQSLGQGLEFLIYFQGNSAPDKSGLPSDRFSAERTGGSVSTLTIQRTQQEDSAVYLCASSDGPPGLGAGELFFGEGSRLTVL.

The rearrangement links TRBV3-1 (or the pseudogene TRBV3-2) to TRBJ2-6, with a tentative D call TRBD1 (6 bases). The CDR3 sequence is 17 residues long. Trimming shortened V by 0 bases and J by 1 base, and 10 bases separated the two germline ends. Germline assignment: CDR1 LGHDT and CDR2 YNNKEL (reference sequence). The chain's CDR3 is CASSQDNRASGANVLTF. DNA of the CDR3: TGTGCCAGCAGCCAAGATAACAGGGCGTCTGGGGCCAACGTCCTGACTTTC.

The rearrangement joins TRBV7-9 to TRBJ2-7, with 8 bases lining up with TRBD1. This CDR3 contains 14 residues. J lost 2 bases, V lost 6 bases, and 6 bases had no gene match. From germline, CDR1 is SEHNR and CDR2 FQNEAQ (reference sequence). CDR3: CASRHGTGTYEQYF. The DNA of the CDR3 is TGTGCCAGCAGACACGGGACAGGAACCTACGAGCAGTACTTC.

CDR3 coding DNA: TGTGCCAGCAGTTTGGGAGGGGCTGAAGCTTTCTTT. It yields the protein CASSLGGAEAFF. The chain carries TRBV12-3 or TRBV12-4 and TRBJ1-1; D possibly corresponds to TRBD1 (5 bases). This CDR3 contains 12 residues. Trimming stripped 3 bases from V and 6 bases from J, with 8 bases between.

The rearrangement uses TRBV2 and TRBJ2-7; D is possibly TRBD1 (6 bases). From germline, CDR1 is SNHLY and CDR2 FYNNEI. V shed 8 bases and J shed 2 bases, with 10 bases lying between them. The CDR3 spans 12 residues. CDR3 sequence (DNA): TGTGCCAGCCACAGGGTTCCCTACGAGCAGTACTTC. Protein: CASHRVPYEQYF.

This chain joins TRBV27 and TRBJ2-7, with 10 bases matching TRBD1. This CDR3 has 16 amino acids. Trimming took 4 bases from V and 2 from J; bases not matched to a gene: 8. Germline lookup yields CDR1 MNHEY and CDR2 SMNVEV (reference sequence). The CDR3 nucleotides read TGTGCCAGCAGTTCCTACTTCGGGACAGGGGCCTACGAGCAGTACTTC. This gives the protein CASSSYFGTGAYEQYF.

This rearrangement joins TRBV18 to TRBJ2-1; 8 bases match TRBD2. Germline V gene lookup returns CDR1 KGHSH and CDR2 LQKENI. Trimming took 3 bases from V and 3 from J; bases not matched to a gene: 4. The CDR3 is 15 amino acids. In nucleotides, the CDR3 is TGTGCCAGCTCACCGTCTAGCGGGTACTACAATGAGCAGTTCTTC. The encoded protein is CASSPSSGYYNEQFF.

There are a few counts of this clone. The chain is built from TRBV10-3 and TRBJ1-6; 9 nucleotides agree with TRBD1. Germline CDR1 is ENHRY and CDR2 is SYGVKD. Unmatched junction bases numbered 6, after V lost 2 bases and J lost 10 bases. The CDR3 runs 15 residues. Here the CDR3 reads CAISETGTGRSPLHF. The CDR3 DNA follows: TGTGCCATCAGTGAGACCGGGACAGGGAGATCACCCCTCCACTTT.

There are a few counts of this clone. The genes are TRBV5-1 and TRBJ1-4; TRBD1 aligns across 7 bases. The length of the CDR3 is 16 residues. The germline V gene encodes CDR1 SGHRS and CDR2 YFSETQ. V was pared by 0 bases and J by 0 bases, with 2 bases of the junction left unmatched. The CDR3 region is CASSLGGTATNEKLFF. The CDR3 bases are TGCGCCAGCAGCTTGGGGGGGACAGCAACTAATGAAAAACTGTTTTTT.